This entry lists 18 T cell receptor beta chains sequenced from one sample in a study of early T cells in non-severe SARS-CoV-2 infection. Each CDR3 protein gets one entry after TCRdb re-called the 5' RACE reads with MiXCR. In the table there are 40,000 to 60,000 distinct CDR3 sequences, 5.5% to 6.5% of which are singletons. Sequenced material: whole blood, taken at baseline. Receptors originate from an adult who was a healthcare worker with PCR-confirmed SARS-CoV-2 infection or an uninfected control (not recorded which).

This clonotype was seen repeatedly, ten times or more. The V gene is TRBV6-5, the J gene TRBJ2-2; the D is unclear. The CDR3 loop spans 14 amino acids. The V and J ends lost 2 bases and 4 bases respectively, with 8 bases between them. Germline V CDR1 and CDR2: MNHEY, SVGAGI. Here the CDR3 reads CASSYGDTTGELFF. The CDR3 nucleotides read TGTGCCAGCAGTTACGGGGATACCACCGGGGAGCTGTTTTTT.

This clonotype was counted many times. The rearrangement joins TRBV6-5 to TRBJ1-2, with D possibly being TRBD1 (5 bases). Germline lookup yields CDR1 MNHEY and CDR2 SVGAGI. The CDR3 is 18 amino acids. Trimming removed 2 bases from V and 6 bases from J, with 25 bases in between. The CDR3: CASSYRHGAGRAENGYTF. The CDR3 region has the DNA TGTGCCAGCAGTTACCGGCATGGGGCCGGCAGGGCGGAAAATGGCTACACCTTC.

Note on this clonotype: Since a much larger clone is just one base distant, this may be a read error. J is TRBJ2-1 and V is TRBV7-2; D is undetermined. This CDR3 region has 14 residues. Germline assignment: CDR1 SGHTA and CDR2 FQGNSA. The V end lost 6 bases, the J end lost 4 bases, and 13 bases lay between the germline ends. Written as DNA, the CDR3 is TGTACCAGCAGGCCTACATTGCGATACAATGAGCAGTTCTTC. It specifies CTSRPTLRYNEQFF.

V usage is TRBV15 and J usage is TRBJ2-1; tentative D call: TRBD1 (5 bases). The V end lost 0 bases, the J end lost 8 bases, and 17 bases lay between the germline ends. Germline V lookup: CDR1 LNHNV, CDR2 YYDKDF (reference sequence). This CDR3 region has 16 residues. CDR3 protein: CATSRDFAGPSDEQFF. The DNA of the CDR3 is TGTGCCACCAGCAGAGATTTTGCAGGGCCAAGCGATGAGCAGTTCTTC.

This chain joins TRBV12-3 or TRBV12-4 and TRBJ2-3; D may be TRBD1 (5 bases). V lost 6 bases to trimming and J lost 2 bases, with 12 bases between them. CDR3 length equals 14 residues. CDR3 DNA: TGTGCCAGCAGAAAGCAGGGCGCCACAGATACGCAGTATTTT. As protein: CASRKQGATDTQYF.

This clonotype was seen repeatedly, ten times or more. The genes are TRBV5-5 and TRBJ1-2, with 10 nucleotides matching TRBD1. The CDR3 runs to 17 residues. After removal of 0 bases from V and 6 bases from J, the junction contained 11 bases not matched to a gene. Germline V CDR1 and CDR2: SGHKS, YYEKEE (reference sequence). The CDR3 DNA sequence: TGTGCCAGCAGCTTGGGACAGGGGGCCCCTCTCATGGATGGCTACACCTTC. Translation gives CASSLGQGAPLMDGYTF.

V and J are TRBV29-1 and TRBJ1-5; TRBD1 matches 11 bases. CDR3 length: 12 residues. The germline CDR1 and CDR2 sequences are SQVTM and ANQGSEA. The trim removed 4 bases at V and 7 bases at J, leaving 0 bases unmatched. CDR3 region: CSVGDRGQPQHF. CDR3 bases: TGCAGCGTTGGGGACAGGGGGCAGCCCCAGCATTTT.

The sample holds many counts of this clonotype. V and J are TRBV5-1 and TRBJ2-7; D ambiguous. Germline V gene sequence: CDR1 SGHRS, CDR2 YFSETQ. This CDR3 has 13 amino acids. The germline V and J ends were trimmed by 7 bases and 2 bases, with 13 bases remaining between them. Here the CDR3 reads CASHVDVTYEQYF. The CDR3 nucleotides are TGCGCCAGCCACGTCGACGTTACCTACGAGCAGTACTTC.

This clonotype occurred many times. The rearrangement uses TRBV7-2 and TRBJ1-5; 7 bases fit TRBD1. From germline, CDR1 is SGHTA and CDR2 FQGNSA. J gave up 5 bases and V 1 base, and 8 bases lay outside the gene matches. The CDR3 contains 16 residues. The CDR3 DNA sequence: TGTGCCAGCAGCTTAGTCGGCGGACAGGCCGATCAGCCCCAGCATTTT. It encodes CASSLVGGQADQPQHF.

The V call is TRBV7-8, the J call TRBJ1-6; no clear D. Looked up from germline, CDR1 is SGHVS and CDR2 is FQNEAQ. The V and J ends lost 2 bases and 7 bases respectively, with 3 bases between them. This CDR3 region has 12 residues. The CDR3 sequence: CASSLHNSPLHF. In DNA, the CDR3 is TGTGCCAGCAGCTTACACAATTCACCCCTCCACTTT.

The chain recombines TRBV29-1 with TRBJ1-1; no clear D. The CDR3 spans 13 residues. Trimming took off 5 bases at V and 0 bases at J, with 10 bases between the two ends. Germline CDR1 and CDR2: SQVTM and ANQGSEA. The chain's CDR3 is CSVLVSVNTEAFF. CDR3 sequence (DNA): TGCAGCGTTCTTGTATCCGTGAACACTGAAGCTTTCTTT.

This clonotype was detected many times. The chain employs TRBV20-1 and TRBJ1-4, with a weak D call TRBD1 (5 bases). The CDR3 sequence is 17 residues long. Germline V gene sequence: CDR1 DFQATT, CDR2 SNEGSKA (reference sequence). Trimming removed 0 bases from V and 5 bases from J, with 19 bases in between. CDR3 coding DNA: TGCAGTGCTAGAGAGGGTTTTAGGCTGGACATCAATGAAAAACTGTTTTTT. It is translated as CSAREGFRLDINEKLFF.

A few counts support this clonotype. This chain connects TRBV20-1 to TRBJ1-2; perhaps TRBD1 as D (5 bases). Germline loops: CDR1 DFQATT, CDR2 SNEGSKA (reference sequence). This CDR3 spans 13 amino acids. V lost 6 bases and J 4 bases, leaving 15 bases between the germline ends. As DNA, the CDR3 is TGCAGTGCCACGACAGAAGGCTCCTATGGCTACACCTTC. Encoded protein: CSATTEGSYGYTF.

The rearrangement joins TRBV6-5 to TRBJ2-2, with 9 nucleotides matching TRBD2. The J segment lost 0 bases and the V segment lost 0 bases, leaving 8 bases of the junction unmatched. There are 19 residues in the CDR3. The germline gives CDR1 MNHEY, CDR2 SVGAGI. In nucleotides, the CDR3 is TGTGCCAGCAGTTACTCCAGGGGTAGCGGGGGTCCGAACACCGGGGAGCTGTTTTTT. As protein: CASSYSRGSGGPNTGELFF.

This clonotype was counted ten times or more. A junction boundary mismatches the germline segment, possibly from a read error. V and J are TRBV7-7 and TRBJ2-3; perhaps TRBD2 as D (6 bases). The germline gives CDR1 SSHAT, CDR2 FNYEAQ (reference sequence). This CDR3 has 13 amino acids. In nucleotides, the CDR3 is TGTGCTAGCAGCCTGGCGGGGTTCGATACGCAGTATTTT. Its protein is CASSLAGFDTQYF.

The V call is TRBV29-1, the J call TRBJ2-7; D ambiguous. The CDR3 contains 12 residues. The germline gives CDR1 SQVTM, CDR2 ANQGSEA. The ends were cut back, 0 bases at V and 2 bases at J, with 5 bases in the middle. The CDR3 nucleotides are TGCAGCGTTGAAGACGGAACCTACGAGCAGTACTTC. Translating gives CSVEDGTYEQYF.

This clonotype was observed at least ten times. The V call is TRBV7-2, the J call TRBJ1-6; 7 bases line up with TRBD1. Trimming removed 5 bases from V and 7 bases from J; junction bases left unmatched: 5. Germline values: CDR1 SGHTA, CDR2 FQGNSA. The CDR3 spans 14 residues. The CDR3 spells CASSPPGQNSPLHF. The CDR3 DNA sequence: TGTGCCAGCAGCCCCCCGGGACAGAATTCACCCCTCCACTTT.

V usage is TRBV4-3 and J usage is TRBJ2-4; D is undetermined. CDR3 length equals 11 residues. CDR1 is LGHNA and CDR2 is YSLEER in the germline V gene. V lost 3 bases, J lost 6 bases, and 3 bases lay in between. The CDR3 DNA is TGCGCCAGCAGCCATGGAAACATTCAGTACTTC. The encoded protein is CASSHGNIQYF.